The present T cell receptor (beta chain) was sequenced within a study of T cells in Graves' hyperthyroidism and ophthalmopathy. As for the study in general: Before treatment of any kind, peripheral blood was taken at initial diagnosis.

This clonotype has at least ten counts. The ends were cut back, 5 bases at V and 6 bases at J, with 19 bases in the middle. Germline lookup yields CDR1 MDHEN and CDR2 SYDVKM. The CDR3 has 16 amino acids. Researchers defined stable Graves' hyperthyroidism as no ophthalmopathy progression within 18 months. Participants, patients aged 18 to 65, had newly diagnosed hyperthyroidism with a duration under 2 months. Clinical symptoms, serum thyroxine and TRAb, thyroid ultrasound and orbital computed tomography together formed the diagnostic basis. Amplification targeted TCR beta CDR3 regions from RNA transcripts. Primed by the HTBI set, a first-round RT-PCR was run on the TCR CDR3. TCRdb recomputed calls from the multiplex PCR reads with MiXCR, one row per CDR3 protein. The sample yields approximately 530,000 distinct CDR3 sequences, 16% seen once.

V is TRBV28 and J is TRBJ1-4; D gene uncertain. The material sequenced was blood. This TCR derives from a young woman with Graves' hyperthyroidism. The chain's CDR3 is CASSQVGINFDEKLFF. In DNA form, the CDR3 reads TGTGCCAGCAGTCAAGTCGGGATCAACTTTGATGAAAAACTGTTTTTT.